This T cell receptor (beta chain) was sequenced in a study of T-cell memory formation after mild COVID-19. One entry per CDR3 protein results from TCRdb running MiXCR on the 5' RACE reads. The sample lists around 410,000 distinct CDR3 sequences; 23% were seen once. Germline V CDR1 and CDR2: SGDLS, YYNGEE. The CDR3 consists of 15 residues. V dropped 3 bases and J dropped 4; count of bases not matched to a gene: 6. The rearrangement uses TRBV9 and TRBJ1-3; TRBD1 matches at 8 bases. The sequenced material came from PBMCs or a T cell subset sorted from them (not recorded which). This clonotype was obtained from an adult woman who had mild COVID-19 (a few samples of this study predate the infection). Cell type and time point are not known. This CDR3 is CASSAGTGGGNTIYF. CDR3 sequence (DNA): TGTGCCAGCAGCGCTGGGACAGGTGGAGGAAACACCATATATTTT.